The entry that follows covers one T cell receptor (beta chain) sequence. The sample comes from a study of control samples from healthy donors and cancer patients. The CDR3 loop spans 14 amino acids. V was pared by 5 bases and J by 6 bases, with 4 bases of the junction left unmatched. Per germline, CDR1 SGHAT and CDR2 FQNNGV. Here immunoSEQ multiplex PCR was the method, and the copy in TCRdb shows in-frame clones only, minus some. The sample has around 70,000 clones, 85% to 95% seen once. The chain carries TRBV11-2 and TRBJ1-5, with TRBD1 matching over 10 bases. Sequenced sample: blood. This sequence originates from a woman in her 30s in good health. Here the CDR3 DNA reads TGTGCCAGCAGCCGGGGACAGGGGATTCAGCCCCAGCATTTT. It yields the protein CASSRGQGIQPQHF.